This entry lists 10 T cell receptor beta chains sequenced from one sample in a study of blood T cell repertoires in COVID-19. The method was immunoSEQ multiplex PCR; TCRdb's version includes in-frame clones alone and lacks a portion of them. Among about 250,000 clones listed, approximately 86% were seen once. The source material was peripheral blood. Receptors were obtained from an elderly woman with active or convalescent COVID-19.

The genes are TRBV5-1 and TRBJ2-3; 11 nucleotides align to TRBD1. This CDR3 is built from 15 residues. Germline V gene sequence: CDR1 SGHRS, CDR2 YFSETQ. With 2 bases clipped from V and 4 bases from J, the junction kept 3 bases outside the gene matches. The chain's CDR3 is CASSLGTGGPDTQYF. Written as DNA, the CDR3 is TGCGCCAGCAGCTTAGGGACAGGGGGTCCAGATACGCAGTATTTT.

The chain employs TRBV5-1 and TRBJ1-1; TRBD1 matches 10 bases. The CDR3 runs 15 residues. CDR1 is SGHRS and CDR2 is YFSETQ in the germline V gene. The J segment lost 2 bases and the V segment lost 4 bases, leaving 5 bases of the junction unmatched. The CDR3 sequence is CASSGTGAYNTEAFF. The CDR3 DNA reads TGCGCCAGCAGCGGGACAGGGGCCTACAACACTGAAGCTTTCTTT.

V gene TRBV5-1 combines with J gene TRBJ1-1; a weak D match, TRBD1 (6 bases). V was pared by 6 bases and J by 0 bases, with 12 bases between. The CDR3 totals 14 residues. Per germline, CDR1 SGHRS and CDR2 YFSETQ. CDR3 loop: CASTKDSLNTEAFF. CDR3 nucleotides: TGCGCCAGCACAAAGGACAGTTTGAACACTGAAGCTTTCTTT.

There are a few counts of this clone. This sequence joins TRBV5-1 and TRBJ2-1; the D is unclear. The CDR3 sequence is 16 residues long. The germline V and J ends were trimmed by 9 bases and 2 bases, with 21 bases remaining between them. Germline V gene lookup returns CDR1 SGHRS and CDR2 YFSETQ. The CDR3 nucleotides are TGCGCCACCAAAACCGACCCCTCGAGCGCCTACAATGAGCAGTTCTTC. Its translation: CATKTDPSSAYNEQFF.

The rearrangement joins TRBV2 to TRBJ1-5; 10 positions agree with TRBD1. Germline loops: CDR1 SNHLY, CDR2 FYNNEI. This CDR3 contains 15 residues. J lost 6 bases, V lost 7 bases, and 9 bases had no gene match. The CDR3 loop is CASTSGQGSGQPQHF. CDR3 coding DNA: TGTGCCAGCACCTCGGGACAGGGGAGCGGTCAGCCCCAGCATTTT. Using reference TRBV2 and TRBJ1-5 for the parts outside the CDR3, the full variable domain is EPEVTQTPSHQVTQMGQEVILRCVPISNHLYFYWYRQILGQKVEFLVSFYNNEISEKSEIFDDQFSVERPDGSNFTLKIRSTKLEDSAMYFCASTSGQGSGQPQHFGDGTRLSIL.

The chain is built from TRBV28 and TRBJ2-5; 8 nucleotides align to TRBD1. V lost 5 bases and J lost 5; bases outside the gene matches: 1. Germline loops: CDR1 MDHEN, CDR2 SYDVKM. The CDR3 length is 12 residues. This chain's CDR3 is CASSRDRETQYF. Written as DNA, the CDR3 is TGTGCCAGCAGTCGGGACAGGGAGACCCAGTACTTC.

Here the CDR3 reads CASSKGQGTYEQYF. As DNA, the CDR3 is TGTGCCAGCAGCAAAGGACAGGGGACCTACGAGCAGTACTTC. The chain has TRBV3-1 (or the pseudogene TRBV3-2) and TRBJ2-7; 9 bases are a match to TRBD1. In germline, CDR1 is LGHDT, CDR2 YNNKEL (reference sequence). V was clipped by 5 bases and J by 2 bases; unmatched bases: 4. This CDR3 has 14 amino acids.

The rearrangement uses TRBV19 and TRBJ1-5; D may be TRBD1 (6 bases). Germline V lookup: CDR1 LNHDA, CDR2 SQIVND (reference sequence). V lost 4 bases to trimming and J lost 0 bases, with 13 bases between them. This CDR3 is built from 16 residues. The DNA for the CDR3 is TGTGCCAGTAGTAACCCCAGGGGAAATAGCAATCAGCCCCAGCATTTT. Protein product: CASSNPRGNSNQPQHF.

CDR3 sequence reads: CSASSWQFYGYTF. CDR3 coding DNA: TGCAGTGCTAGTAGTTGGCAGTTCTATGGCTACACCTTC. The J gene is TRBJ1-2, the V gene TRBV20-1; D remains ambiguous. Germline V gives CDR1 DFQATT, CDR2 SNEGSKA (reference sequence). Trimming shortened V by 3 bases and J by 4 bases, and 12 bases separated the two germline ends. This CDR3 has 13 amino acids.

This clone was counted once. The CDR3 region is CASSQESGRVTGELFF. As DNA, the CDR3 is TGCGCCAGCAGCCAAGAGAGTGGGCGGGTCACCGGGGAGCTGTTTTTT. This chain uses TRBV4-1 with TRBJ2-2; possible D gene TRBD2, 5 bases. This CDR3 spans 16 amino acids. V lost 0 bases to trimming and J lost 4 bases, with 12 bases between them. Germline CDR1 reads MGHRA; CDR2 reads YSYEKL.